This T cell receptor (beta chain) derives from a study of CD8 T cells in Susac syndrome. The RNA, 0.5 to 1 ug, was put through reverse transcription using random hexamers. Via MiXCR, TCRdb re-called the immunoSEQ multiplex PCR reads, giving one row per CDR3 protein. The sample carries around 280,000 distinct CDR3 sequences, roughly 81% recorded once. Study-level points and caveats: The study acknowledged a relatively small number of individuals in its TCR sequencing and HLA analysis.

The CDR3 length is 10 residues. Per germline, CDR1 SQVTM and CDR2 ANQGSEA. The germline V and J ends were trimmed by 0 bases and 10 bases, with 6 bases remaining between them. This clonotype was picked up one time. The antigen is not known. Sequenced sample: CD8+ T cells from PBMCs. J is TRBJ2-5 and V is TRBV29-1; D remains ambiguous. This TCR was recovered from a human donor with multiple sclerosis. The CDR3 loop reads CSVEDPDQYF. The CDR3 nucleotides are TGCAGCGTTGAAGATCCCGACCAGTACTTC.